This T cell receptor beta chain was captured in a study of response to subunit inactivated influenza vaccine. This clonotype was counted ten times or more. No antigen is known for it. TCRdb called the RT-PCR reads again in MiXCR, with one record for every CDR3 protein. This table has some 640,000 distinct CDR3 sequences, around 14% appearing once. Study outcomes and limitations: Researchers suggested that each seasonal influenza vaccination recruits few new T cells.

The CDR3 spans 14 residues. Unmatched junction bases numbered 6, after V lost 4 bases and J lost 6 bases. Germline loops: CDR1 SQVTM, CDR2 ANQGSEA. Sequencing used PBMCs from blood, obtained 14 to 15 days before vaccination. The gene calls are TRBV29-1 and TRBJ2-1; 10 positions agree with TRBD2. This clonotype originated in a man in his fifties who received an inactivated influenza vaccine. The CDR3 loop is CSVVRPSGSNEQFF. CDR3 DNA sequence: TGCAGCGTTGTAAGGCCTAGCGGGAGCAATGAGCAGTTCTTC.